This record concerns one T cell receptor (beta chain) sequence. Coverage ceases 3 residues before the CDR3 finishes, and the germline J gene fills in the end. The CDR3 loop spans 13 amino acids. Per the germline V gene, CDR1 is LNHDA and CDR2 is SQIVND (reference sequence). This entry is derived from a study of T cells in women clearing cervical HPV infection. Background on the study: Controls' single incident HPV16 infection cleared within 12 months without precancer. Case blood was drawn a median around 140 days after lesion detection.

Sequencing was performed with immunoSEQ multiplex PCR; in TCRdb, only in-frame clones are kept and a portion is missing. Here the sample table reports tens of thousands of clones. Material: blood buffy coat. The chain has TRBV19 and TRBJ1-2; D is uncertain. The clonotype was recovered from a woman aged 18 to 75 with a cervical HPV16 infection that either progressed to CIN3+ or cleared (not recorded which). The CDR3 spells CATTPSNTRGYTF. The sequenced CDR3 bases are TGTGCCACCACCCCGAGCAATACCCGAGGC.